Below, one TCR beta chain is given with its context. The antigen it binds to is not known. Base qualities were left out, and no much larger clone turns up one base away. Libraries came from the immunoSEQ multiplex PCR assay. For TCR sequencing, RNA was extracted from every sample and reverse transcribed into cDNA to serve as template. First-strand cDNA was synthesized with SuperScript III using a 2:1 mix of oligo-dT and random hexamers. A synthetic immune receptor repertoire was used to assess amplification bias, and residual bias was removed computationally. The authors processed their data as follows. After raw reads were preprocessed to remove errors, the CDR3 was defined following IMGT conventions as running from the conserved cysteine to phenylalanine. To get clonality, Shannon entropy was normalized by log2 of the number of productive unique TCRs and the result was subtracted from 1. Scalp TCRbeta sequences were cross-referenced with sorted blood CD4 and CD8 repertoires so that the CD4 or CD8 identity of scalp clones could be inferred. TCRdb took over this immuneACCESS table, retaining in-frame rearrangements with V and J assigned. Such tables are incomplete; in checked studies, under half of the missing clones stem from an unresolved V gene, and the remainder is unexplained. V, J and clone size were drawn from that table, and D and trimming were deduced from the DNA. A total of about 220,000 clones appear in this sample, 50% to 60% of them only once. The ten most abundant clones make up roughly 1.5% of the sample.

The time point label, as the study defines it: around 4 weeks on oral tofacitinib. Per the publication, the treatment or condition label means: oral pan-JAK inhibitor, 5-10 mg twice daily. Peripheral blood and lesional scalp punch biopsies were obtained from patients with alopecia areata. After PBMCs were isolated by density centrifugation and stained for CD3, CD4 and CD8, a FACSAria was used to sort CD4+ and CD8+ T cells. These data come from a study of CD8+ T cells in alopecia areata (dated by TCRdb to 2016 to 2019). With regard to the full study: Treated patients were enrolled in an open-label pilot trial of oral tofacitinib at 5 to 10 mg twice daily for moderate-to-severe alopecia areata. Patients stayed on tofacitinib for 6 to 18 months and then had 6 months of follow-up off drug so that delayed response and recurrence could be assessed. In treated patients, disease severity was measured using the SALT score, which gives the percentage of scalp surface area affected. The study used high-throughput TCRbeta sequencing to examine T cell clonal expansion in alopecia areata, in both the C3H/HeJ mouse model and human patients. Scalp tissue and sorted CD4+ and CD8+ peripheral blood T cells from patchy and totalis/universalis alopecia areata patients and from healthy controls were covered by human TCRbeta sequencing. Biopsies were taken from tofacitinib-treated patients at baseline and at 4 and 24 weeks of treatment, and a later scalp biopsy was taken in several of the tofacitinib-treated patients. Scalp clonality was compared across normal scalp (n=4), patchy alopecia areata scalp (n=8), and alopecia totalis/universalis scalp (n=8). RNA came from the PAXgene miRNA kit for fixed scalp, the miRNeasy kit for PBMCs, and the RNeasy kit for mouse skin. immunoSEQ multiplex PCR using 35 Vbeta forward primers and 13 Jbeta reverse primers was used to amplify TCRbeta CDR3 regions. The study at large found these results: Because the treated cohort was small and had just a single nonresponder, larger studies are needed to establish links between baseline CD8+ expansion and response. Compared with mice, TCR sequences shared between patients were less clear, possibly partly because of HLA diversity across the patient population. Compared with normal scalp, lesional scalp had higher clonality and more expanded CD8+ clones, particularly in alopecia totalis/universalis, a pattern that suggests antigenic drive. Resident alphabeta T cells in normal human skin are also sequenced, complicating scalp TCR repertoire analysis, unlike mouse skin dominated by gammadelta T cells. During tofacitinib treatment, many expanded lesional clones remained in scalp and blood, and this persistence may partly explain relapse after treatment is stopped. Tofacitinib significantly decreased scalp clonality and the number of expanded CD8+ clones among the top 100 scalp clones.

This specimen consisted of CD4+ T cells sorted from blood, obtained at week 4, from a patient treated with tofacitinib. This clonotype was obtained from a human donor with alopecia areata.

The sequenced DNA: TGTGCCAGCAGCTCGGGGGCTGACTCTGGAAACACCATATATTTT. It specifies CASSSGADSGNTIYF. This chain is built from TRBV11-1 and TRBJ1-3; possibly the D gene is TRBD1, per 6 matching bases. CDR1 and CDR2 were assigned from the germline V gene (reference sequence) as SGHAT and FQDESV. The CDR3 measures 15 amino acids from cysteine to phenylalanine. The entry retains the CDR3 DNA only, 45 bases that are in frame from base 1. V was cut back by 4 bases and J by 0 bases, leaving a gap of 10 bases between them.